The subject of this entry is one T cell receptor beta chain. The sample belongs to a study of blood T cell repertoires in COVID-19. Some clones are missing from TCRdb's copy, which holds only in-frame ones; the method was immunoSEQ multiplex PCR. The data contain fewer than 250,000 clones, 70% to 90% of them singletons. CDR3 length equals 15 residues. V lost 3 bases to trimming and J lost 3 bases; unmatched junction nucleotides: 4. CDR1 is LNHDA, CDR2 SQIVND, per germline (reference sequence). The sequence derives from a man aged 50-60 years with COVID-19, enrolled during active disease. J is TRBJ1-4 and V is TRBV19, with 7 bases matching TRBD1. Source material: peripheral blood. The CDR3 loop reads CASSIKTGPNEKLFF. The DNA for the CDR3 is TGTGCCAGTAGTATCAAGACAGGGCCTAATGAAAAACTGTTTTTT.